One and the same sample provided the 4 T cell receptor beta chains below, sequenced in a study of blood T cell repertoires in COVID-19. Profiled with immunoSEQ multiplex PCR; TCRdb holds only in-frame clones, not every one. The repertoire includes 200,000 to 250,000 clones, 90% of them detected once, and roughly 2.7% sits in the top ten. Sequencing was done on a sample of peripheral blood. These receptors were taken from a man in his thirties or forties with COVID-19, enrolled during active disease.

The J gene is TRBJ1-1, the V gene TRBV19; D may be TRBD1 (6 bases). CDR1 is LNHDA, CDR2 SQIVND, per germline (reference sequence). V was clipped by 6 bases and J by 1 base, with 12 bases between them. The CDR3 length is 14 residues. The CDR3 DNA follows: TGTGCCAGTAGGATACAGGGCAAGAACACTGAAGCTTTCTTT. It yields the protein CASRIQGKNTEAFF.

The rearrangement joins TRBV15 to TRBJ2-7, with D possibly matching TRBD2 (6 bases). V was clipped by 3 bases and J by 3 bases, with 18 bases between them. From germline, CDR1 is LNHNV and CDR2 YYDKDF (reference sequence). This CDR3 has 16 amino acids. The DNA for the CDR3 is TGTGCCACCAGCAGCCTAAGTGTAGCGGAATACTACGAGCAGTACTTC. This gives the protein CATSSLSVAEYYEQYF. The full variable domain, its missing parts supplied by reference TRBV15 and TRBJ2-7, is DAMVIQNPRYQVTQFGKPVTLSCSQTLNHNVMYWYQQKSSQAPKLLFHYYDKDFNNEADTPDNFQSRRPNTSFCFLDIRSPGLGDTAMYLCATSSLSVAEYYEQYFGPGTRLTVT.

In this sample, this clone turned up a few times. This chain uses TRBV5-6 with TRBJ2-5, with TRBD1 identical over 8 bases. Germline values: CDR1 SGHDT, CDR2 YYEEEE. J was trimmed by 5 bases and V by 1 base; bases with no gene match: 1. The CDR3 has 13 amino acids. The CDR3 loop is CASSLTGGETQYF. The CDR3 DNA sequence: TGTGCCAGCAGCTTGACAGGGGGGGAGACCCAGTACTTC.

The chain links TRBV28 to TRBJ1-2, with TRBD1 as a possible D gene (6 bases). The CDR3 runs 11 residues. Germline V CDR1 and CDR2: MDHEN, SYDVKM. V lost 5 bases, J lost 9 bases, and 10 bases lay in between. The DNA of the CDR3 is TGTGCCAGCAGTCGGCAGGGGAGCTACACCTTC. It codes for CASSRQGSYTF.